A single sample is the source of the 11 T cell receptor beta chains below, sequenced in a study of blood T cell repertoires in COVID-19 (dated by TCRdb to the early 2020s). Library method: the immunoSEQ multiplex PCR assay. TCRdb provides this immuneACCESS table in a form limited to in-frame rearrangements. Some clones are lacking; in checked studies, under half of them reflect an unresolved V gene, and why the rest are absent is not known. Present in this sample are more than 250,000 clones, roughly 85% of which were seen just once. 5.5% to 6% of the sample is in the top ten clones. The sample taken for sequencing was PBMCs or T cells enriched from blood (not recorded which). These receptors were obtained from a woman aged 30 to 39 who had recovered from COVID-19.

This chain connects TRBV7-9 to TRBJ2-2; 9 bases are shared with TRBD1. The CDR3 runs to 15 residues. V lost 5 bases, J lost 2 bases, and 3 bases stayed unmatched. Germline-derived CDR1 and CDR2 are SEHNR and FQNEAQ (reference sequence). Here the CDR3 reads CASSRQGGNTGELFF. CDR3 DNA sequence: TGTGCCAGCAGCCGACAGGGGGGTAACACCGGGGAGCTGTTTTTT.

The rearrangement joins TRBV10-2 to TRBJ1-2; 7 bases line up with TRBD1. Germline CDR1 reads WSHSY; CDR2 reads SAAADI. V trimming: 8 bases; J trimming: 5 bases; junction bases outside the gene matches: 8. The CDR3 loop spans 13 amino acids. CDR3 in DNA: TGCGCCAGCGGGCCGGGACAGCTATATGGCTACACCTTC. Protein: CASGPGQLYGYTF.

The chain is built from TRBV7-9 and TRBJ2-5; the D is unclear. Germline assignment: CDR1 SEHNR and CDR2 FQNEAQ (reference sequence). There are 13 residues in the CDR3. The V end lost 5 bases, the J end lost 4 bases, and 11 bases lay between the germline ends. CDR3 protein: CASSPVAVETQYF. In DNA form, the CDR3 reads TGTGCCAGCAGCCCAGTGGCAGTAGAGACCCAGTACTTC.

The chain employs TRBV6-2 or TRBV6-3 and TRBJ1-1, with TRBD1 as a possible D gene (6 bases). This CDR3 comprises 17 residues. CDR1 is MNHEY and CDR2 is SVGEGT in the germline V gene. The V gene lost 2 bases and the J gene lost 1 base, with 17 bases spanning the gap. CDR3 loop: CASSYLNPSQGNTEAFF. CDR3 DNA: TGTGCCAGCAGTTACCTAAATCCTTCACAGGGGAACACTGAAGCTTTCTTT.

The gene calls are TRBV20-1 and TRBJ2-4; TRBD2 matches 8 bases. Germline V gene data show CDR1 as DFQATT and CDR2 as SNEGSKA (reference sequence). The CDR3 consists of 17 residues. Trimming cost V 3 bases and J 1 base; bases outside gene matches: 11. CDR3 bases: TGCAGTGCTAGTCGACGGGGGGGCGTAGCGGCCAAAAACATTCAGTACTTC. As protein: CSASRRGGVAAKNIQYF.

The chain recombines TRBV5-4 with TRBJ1-4, with TRBD1 matching 7 bases. The CDR3 is 12 residues long. Germline assignment: CDR1 SGHNT and CDR2 YYREEE (reference sequence). The junction had 2 bases not matched to a gene; V was cut back by 4 bases and J by 8 bases. The chain's CDR3 is CASSVGQEKLFF. The CDR3 region has the DNA TGTGCCAGCAGCGTGGGACAGGAAAAACTGTTTTTT. The whole variable domain, remainder taken from reference TRBV5-4 and TRBJ1-4, is ETGVTQSPTHLIKTRGQQVTLRCSSQSGHNTVSWYQQALGQGPQFIFQYYREEENGRGNFPPRFSGLQFPNYSSELNVNALELDDSALYLCASSVGQEKLFFGSGTQLSVL.

This chain connects TRBV30 to TRBJ1-5, with TRBD1 as a possible D gene (5 bases). This CDR3 spans 14 amino acids. Deletions cut 4 bases from V and 7 bases from J, with 17 bases between. Germline V gene sequence: CDR1 GTSNPN, CDR2 SVGIG (reference sequence). DNA for the CDR3: TGTGCCTGGACAGGGAGGGCACCAGGGCAGCCCCAGCATTTT. This encodes CAWTGRAPGQPQHF.

The chain couples TRBV9 to TRBJ2-7; tentative D call: TRBD1 (5 bases). This CDR3 is 14 amino acids long. Between the trimmed V and J ends, which lost 2 bases and 5 bases, there was a span of 14 bases. The V gene's germline CDR1 is SGDLS and CDR2 YYNGEE. The chain's CDR3 is CASSVSHQGDEQYF. CDR3 in DNA: TGTGCCAGCAGCGTCTCCCATCAGGGCGACGAGCAGTACTTC. Full variable domain (rest looked up from reference TRBV9 and TRBJ2-7): DSGVTQTPKHLITATGQRVTLRCSPRSGDLSVYWYQQSLDQGLQFLIQYYNGEERAKGNILERFSAQQFPDLHSELNLSSLELGDSALYFCASSVSHQGDEQYFGPGTRLTVT.

The chain uses TRBV3-1 (or the pseudogene TRBV3-2) and TRBJ1-6; D uncertain. With 7 bases removed from V and 10 bases from J, the gap between germline ends came to 20 bases. The CDR3 covers 15 residues. Germline V lookup: CDR1 LGHDT, CDR2 YNNKEL (reference sequence). CDR3 DNA sequence: TGTGCCAGCACCCACCGCACGGCGCCAGGCTCACCCCTCCACTTT. It yields the protein CASTHRTAPGSPLHF.

The chain carries TRBV5-5 and TRBJ2-7; D call uncertain. The CDR3 loop spans 11 amino acids. Germline V gene data show CDR1 as SGHKS and CDR2 as YYEKEE (reference sequence). Trimming cost V 2 bases and J 2 bases, with 2 bases left between them. CDR3 sequence (DNA): TGTGCCAGCAGCTTTACCTACGAGCAGTACTTC. Its translation: CASSFTYEQYF.

This sequence joins TRBV9 and TRBJ2-5, with 7 positions matching TRBD1. The CDR3 is 16 amino acids. V shed 0 bases and J 5 bases; nucleotides not matched to a gene: 10. Looked up from germline, CDR1 is SGDLS and CDR2 is YYNGEE. The CDR3 spells CASSVERGGPGETQYF. DNA for the CDR3: TGTGCCAGCAGCGTAGAGAGAGGGGGCCCGGGGGAGACCCAGTACTTC.